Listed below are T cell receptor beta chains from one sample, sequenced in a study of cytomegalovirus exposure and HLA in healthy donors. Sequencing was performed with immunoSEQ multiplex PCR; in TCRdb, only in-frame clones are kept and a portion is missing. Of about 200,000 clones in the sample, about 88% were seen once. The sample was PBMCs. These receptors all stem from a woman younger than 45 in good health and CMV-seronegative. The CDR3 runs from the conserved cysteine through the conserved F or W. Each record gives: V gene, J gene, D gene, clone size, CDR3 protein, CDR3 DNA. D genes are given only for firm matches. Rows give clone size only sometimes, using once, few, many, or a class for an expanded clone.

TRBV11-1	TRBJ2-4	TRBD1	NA	CASSFDRVNIQYF	TGTGCCAGCAGTTTCGACAGGGTAAACATTCAGTACTTC
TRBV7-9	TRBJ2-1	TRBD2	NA	CASSQTFGLAGGAYNEQFF	TGTGCCAGCAGCCAAACCTTCGGACTAGCGGGAGGCGCCTACAATGAGCAGTTCTTC
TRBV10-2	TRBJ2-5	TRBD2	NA	CASSDKRGGETQYF	TGCGCCAGCAGTGATAAGCGGGGGGGGGAGACCCAGTACTTC
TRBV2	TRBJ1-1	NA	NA	CASGGRYTEAFF	TGTGCCAGCGGGGGCCGGTACACTGAAGCTTTCTTT
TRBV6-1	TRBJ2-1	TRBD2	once	CASSSGSWGEQFF	TGTGCCAGCAGTAGCGGGAGCTGGGGTGAGCAGTTCTTC
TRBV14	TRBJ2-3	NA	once	CASSHRMSTQYF	TGTGCCAGCAGCCACCGTATGTCTACGCAGTATTTT
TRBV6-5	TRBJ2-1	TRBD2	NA	CASSSLRKGLAGWRFF	TGTGCCAGCAGTTCGTTACGGAAAGGACTAGCGGGCTGGAGGTTCTTC
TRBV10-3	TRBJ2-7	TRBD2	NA	CAISPRLAGVEYEQYF	TGTGCCATCAGTCCCCGACTAGCGGGGGTAGAGTACGAGCAGTACTTC
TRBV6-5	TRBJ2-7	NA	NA	CASSYSSGSIYEQYF	TGTGCCAGCAGTTACTCGTCCGGGAGCATCTACGAGCAGTACTTC
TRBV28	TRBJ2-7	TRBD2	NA	CASSLHGEGMDNEQYF	TGTGCCAGCAGTTTACATGGGGAGGGGATGGATAACGAGCAGTACTTC
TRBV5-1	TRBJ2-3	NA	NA	CASSSLRGDTQYF	TGCGCCAGCAGCTCTTTGCGAGGAGATACGCAGTATTTT
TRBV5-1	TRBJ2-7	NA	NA	CASSPAPGDFSSYEQYF	TGCGCCAGCAGCCCGGCTCCGGGGGACTTCAGCTCCTACGAGCAGTACTTC
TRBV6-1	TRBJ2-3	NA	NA	CASRDNGAKYF	TGTGCCAGCAGAGACAATGGGGCTAAGTATTTT
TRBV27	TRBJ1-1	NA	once	CASSLSGLNTEAFF	TGTGCCAGCAGTTTAAGCGGTCTGAACACTGAAGCTTTCTTT
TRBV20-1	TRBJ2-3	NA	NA	CSARRRDTQYF	TGCAGTGCTAGACGTCGAGATACGCAGTATTTT
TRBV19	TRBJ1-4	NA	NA	CASTAFRGSGEKLFF	TGTGCCAGTACCGCCTTCCGGGGTTCGGGTGAAAAACTGTTTTTT
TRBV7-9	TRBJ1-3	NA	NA	CASSIQLGGSGNTIYF	TGTGCCAGCAGCATACAGCTGGGGGGCTCTGGAAACACCATATATTTT
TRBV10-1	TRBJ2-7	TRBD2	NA	CASSESRTSGPTKQYF	TGCGCCAGCAGTGAGTCAAGGACTAGCGGGCCGACGAAGCAGTACTTC
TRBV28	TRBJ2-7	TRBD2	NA	CASTTGGFEQYF	TGTGCCAGCACGACGGGAGGTTTCGAGCAGTACTTC
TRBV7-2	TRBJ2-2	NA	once	CASSKGLASTGELFF	TGTGCCAGCAGCAAAGGGCTAGCGAGCACCGGGGAGCTGTTTTTT
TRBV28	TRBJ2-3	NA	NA	CASSGVRTDTQYF	TGTGCCAGCTCGGGGGTAAGGACAGATACGCAGTATTTT
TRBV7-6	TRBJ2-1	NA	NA	CASSLGGLGGSSNEQFF	TGTGCCAGCAGCTTAGGGGGTCTGGGAGGCTCTAGCAATGAGCAGTTCTTC
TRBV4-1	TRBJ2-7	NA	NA	CASRRMAGLPYEQYF	TGCGCCAGCAGGCGGATGGCGGGCCTACCCTACGAGCAGTACTTC
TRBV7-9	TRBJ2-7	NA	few	CASSLSQLYEQYF	TGTGCCAGCAGCTTATCACAGCTCTACGAGCAGTACTTC
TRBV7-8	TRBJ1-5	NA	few	CASSSLRGQPQHF	TGTGCCAGCAGCTCCCTCCGGGGACAGCCCCAGCATTTT
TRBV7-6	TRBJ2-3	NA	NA	CASSSTVTDTQYF	TGTGCCAGCAGCTCGACAGTCACAGATACGCAGTATTTT
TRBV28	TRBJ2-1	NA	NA	CASSSTSSDPGGFF	TGTGCCAGCAGTTCGACTAGCAGCGACCCTGGGGGCTTCTTC
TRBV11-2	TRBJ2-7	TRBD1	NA	CASSPGPDRRMEQYF	TGTGCCAGCAGCCCCGGTCCGGACAGGCGTATGGAGCAGTACTTC
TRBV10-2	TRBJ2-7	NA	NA	CASSVRGRFPNEQYF	TGCGCCAGCAGTGTGCGGGGGCGATTCCCCAACGAGCAGTACTTC
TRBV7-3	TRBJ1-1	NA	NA	CASSAQGHTEAFF	TGTGCCAGCAGCGCCCAGGGGCACACTGAAGCTTTCTTT
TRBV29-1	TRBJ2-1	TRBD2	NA	CSGESGKGGDEQFF	TGCAGCGGGGAGAGCGGGAAGGGTGGAGATGAGCAGTTCTTC
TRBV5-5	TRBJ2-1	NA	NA	CASSGAPSYNEQFF	TGTGCCAGCAGCGGGGCCCCCTCCTACAATGAGCAGTTCTTC
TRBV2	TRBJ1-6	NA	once	CASSELQSPLHF	TGTGCCAGCAGTGAATTACAATCACCCCTCCACTTT
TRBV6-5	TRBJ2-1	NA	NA	CASRTFSQGGEWFF	TGTGCCAGCAGAACCTTCAGTCAGGGGGGCGAATGGTTCTTC
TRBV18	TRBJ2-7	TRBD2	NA	CASSTGTMGYEQYF	TGTGCCAGCTCAACCGGGACTATGGGGTACGAGCAGTACTTC
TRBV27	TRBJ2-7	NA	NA	CASSFRGWRYEQYF	TGTGCCAGCAGTTTCAGGGGATGGAGATACGAGCAGTACTTC
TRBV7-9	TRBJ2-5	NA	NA	CASSLSTGQETQYF	TGTGCCAGCAGCTTATCTACAGGACAAGAGACCCAGTACTTC
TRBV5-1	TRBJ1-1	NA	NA	CASSLDKTVLAFF	TGCGCCAGCAGCTTGGACAAGACAGTGCTGGCTTTCTTT